This T cell receptor (beta chain) was captured by sequencing in a study of technical replicates of blood from four donors. Some clones are missing from TCRdb's copy, which holds only in-frame ones; the method was immunoSEQ multiplex PCR. The data contain just over 8,000 clones, around 90% of them singletons. With V trimmed by 2 bases and J by 4 bases, 7 bases remained unmatched. Germline V CDR1 and CDR2: SGHDT, YYEEEE. The CDR3 is made up of 16 amino acids. Input material: PBMCs. The sequence came from a human donor in good health. The J gene is TRBJ2-3, the V gene TRBV5-6; 10 bases map to TRBD2. The CDR3 nucleotides are TGTGCCAGCAGCTTAAGCGGGAGGGCCGGGGCAGATACGCAGTATTTT. Translated: CASSLSGRAGADTQYF.